These 6 T cell receptor beta chains came from one sample sequenced in a study of T-cell memory formation after mild COVID-19. Each CDR3 protein gets one entry after TCRdb re-called the 5' RACE reads with MiXCR. The data show about 310,000 distinct CDR3 sequences, with roughly 15% seen just once and more than 20% held by the top ten. Material: PBMCs or a T cell subset sorted from them (not recorded which). The receptor set was obtained from a man aged 18 to 35 who had mild COVID-19 (a few samples of this study predate the infection). Cell type and time point are not known.

This clonotype was seen a handful of times. V and J are TRBV11-2 and TRBJ2-2; D gene uncertain. This CDR3 is 14 amino acids long. The V and J ends lost 4 bases and 6 bases respectively, with 12 bases between them. CDR1 and CDR2 (germline): SGHAT, FQNNGV. This CDR3 reads CASSSYESPGELFF. CDR3 DNA: TGTGCCAGCAGCTCGTATGAGTCCCCCGGGGAGCTGTTTTTT.

DNA of the CDR3: TGTGCCAGCTCACCAGGAGCGGGGACCGGGGAGACCCAGTACTTC. This codes for CASSPGAGTGETQYF. The V call is TRBV18, the J call TRBJ2-5; 7 nucleotides agree with TRBD2. V trimming: 2 bases; J trimming: 5 bases; junction bases outside the gene matches: 8. Germline values: CDR1 KGHSH, CDR2 LQKENI. CDR3 length: 15 amino acids. Full variable domain (missing parts from reference TRBV18 and TRBJ2-5): NAGVMQNPRHLVRRRGQEARLRCSPMKGHSHVYWYRQLPEEGLKFMVYLQKENIIDESGMPKERFSAEFPKEGPSILRIQQVVRGDSAAYFCASSPGAGTGETQYFGPGTRLLVL.

This chain joins TRBV25-1 and TRBJ2-3; 9 bases agree with TRBD2. Looked up from germline, CDR1 is MGHDK and CDR2 is SYGVNS. CDR3 length: 17 residues. After removal of 4 bases from V and 3 bases from J, the junction contained 11 bases not matched to a gene. CDR3 sequence: CASSAWPSSGATDTQYF. The CDR3 nucleotides are TGTGCCAGCAGTGCGTGGCCGTCTAGCGGGGCTACAGATACGCAGTATTTT. Supplemented by reference TRBV25-1 and TRBJ2-3, the full variable domain reads EADIYQTPRYLVIGTGKKITLECSQTMGHDKMYWYQQDPGMELHLIHYSYGVNSTEKGDLSSESTVSRIRTEHFPLTLESARPSHTSQYLCASSAWPSSGATDTQYFGPGTRLTVL.

The chain employs TRBV7-2 and TRBJ1-1; TRBD1 might be the D (5 bases). Germline CDR1 and CDR2: SGHTA and FQGNSA. V lost 0 bases, J lost 0 bases, and 8 bases lay in between. This CDR3 has 15 amino acids. CDR3 residues: CASSLAGLMNTEAFF. The DNA for the CDR3 is TGTGCCAGCAGCTTAGCGGGACTGATGAACACTGAAGCTTTCTTT.

This clonotype was found a few times. This rearrangement joins TRBV28 to TRBJ2-4; 7 bases match TRBD1. CDR3 size: 14 residues. Germline assignment: CDR1 MDHEN and CDR2 SYDVKM. The trim removed 7 bases at V and 8 bases at J, leaving 11 bases unmatched. The CDR3 here is CASIGGPLGDIQYF. CDR3 in DNA: TGTGCCAGCATAGGGGGCCCGTTAGGGGACATTCAGTACTTC.

This rearrangement joins TRBV7-9 to TRBJ1-2, with D perhaps matching TRBD1 (5 bases). The V end was cut by 4 bases, the J end by 4 bases, with 22 bases between. The CDR3 spans 17 residues. Germline V gene sequence: CDR1 SEHNR, CDR2 FQNEAQ (reference sequence). This CDR3 is CASSSKDGTLNFYGYTF. The DNA for the CDR3 is TGTGCCAGCAGCTCAAAAGACGGGACGTTAAATTTCTATGGCTACACCTTC.